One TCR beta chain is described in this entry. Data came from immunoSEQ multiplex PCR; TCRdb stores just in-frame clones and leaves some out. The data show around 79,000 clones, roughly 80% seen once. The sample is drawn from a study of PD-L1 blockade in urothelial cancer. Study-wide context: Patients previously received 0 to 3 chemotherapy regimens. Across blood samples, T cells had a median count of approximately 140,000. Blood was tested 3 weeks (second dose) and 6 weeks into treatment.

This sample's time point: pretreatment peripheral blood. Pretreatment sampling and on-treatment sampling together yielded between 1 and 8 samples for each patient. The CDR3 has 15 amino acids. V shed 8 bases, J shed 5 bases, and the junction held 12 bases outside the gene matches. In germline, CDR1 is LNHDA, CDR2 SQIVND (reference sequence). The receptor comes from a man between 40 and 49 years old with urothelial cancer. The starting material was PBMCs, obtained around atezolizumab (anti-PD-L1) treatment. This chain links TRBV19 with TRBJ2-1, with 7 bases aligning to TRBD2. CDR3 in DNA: TGTGCCAGTCGGCGAAACGGGAGGACCCACAATGAGCAGTTCTTC. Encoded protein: CASRRNGRTHNEQFF. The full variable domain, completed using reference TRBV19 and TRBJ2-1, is DGGITQSPKYLFRKEGQNVTLSCEQNLNHDAMYWYRQDPGQGLRLIYYSQIVNDFQKGDIAEGYSVSREKKESFPLTVTSAQKNPTAFYLCASRRNGRTHNEQFFGPGTRLTVL.